The 6 T cell receptor beta chains below come from one sample, sequenced in a study of blood T cell repertoires in COVID-19. The table came from immunoSEQ multiplex PCR; TCRdb's copy has only in-frame clones and leaves some out. There are around 190,000 clones in the sample; about 82% occur only once, and around 5% lies in the top ten. Material for sequencing was PBMCs or T cells enriched from blood (not recorded which). Every receptor here comes from a man aged 40-49 years with acute COVID-19.

This clone was picked up one time. This chain uses TRBV28 with TRBJ2-5; maybe TRBD2 (6 bases). Germline CDR1 is MDHEN and CDR2 is SYDVKM. The CDR3 runs 15 residues. V was cut by 4 bases and J by 5 bases, with 17 bases left in between. This CDR3 is CASSSAGPATETQYF. CDR3 sequence (DNA): TGTGCCAGCAGTTCCGCGGGGCCGGCGACCGAGACCCAGTACTTC.

Note on this clone: The same CDR3 is also encoded by other DNA sequences in this sample. This chain connects TRBV7-2 to TRBJ2-7; D not certain. The V and J ends lost 3 bases and 6 bases respectively, with 6 bases between them. This CDR3 is built from 11 residues. Germline V gene data show CDR1 as SGHTA and CDR2 as FQGNSA. Here the CDR3 reads CASSFSSEQYF. The CDR3 region has the DNA TGTGCCAGCAGCTTCAGTTCCGAGCAGTACTTC.

CDR3 loop: CASSFDSNTEAFF. In DNA, the CDR3 is TGCGCCAGCAGCTTCGACAGTAACACTGAAGCTTTCTTT. V is TRBV5-1 and J is TRBJ1-1; D is perhaps TRBD1 (5 bases). The CDR3 contains 13 residues. Germline loops: CDR1 SGHRS, CDR2 YFSETQ. Trimming cost V 2 bases and J 2 bases, with 7 bases left between them.

The V gene is TRBV4-3, the J gene TRBJ2-1, with D maybe TRBD2 (5 bases). From germline, CDR1 is LGHNA and CDR2 YSLEER. V lost 4 bases to trimming and J lost 0 bases, with 10 bases between them. The CDR3 length is 15 residues. DNA of the CDR3: TGCGCCAGCAGCCGACTACGGAGCTCCTACAATGAGCAGTTCTTC. Its translation: CASSRLRSSYNEQFF.

The chain employs TRBV19 and TRBJ2-7, with TRBD2 identical over 12 bases. The CDR3 consists of 16 residues. With V trimmed by 5 bases and J by 0 bases, 5 bases remained unmatched. CDR1 LNHDA and CDR2 SQIVND come from the germline V gene (reference sequence). This CDR3 reads CASSSQTSGSSYEQYF. The CDR3 nucleotides are TGTGCCAGTAGTTCCCAGACTAGCGGGAGCTCCTACGAGCAGTACTTC.

For the CDR3, the DNA is TGTGCCAGCAGCTTAGCCGGGTCCTTCTCCTACGAGCAGTACTTC. It codes for CASSLAGSFSYEQYF. This sequence joins TRBV7-2 and TRBJ2-7; D is uncertain. The CDR3 is 15 residues long. Germline values: CDR1 SGHTA, CDR2 FQGNSA. V shed 0 bases and J shed 0 bases, with 9 bases lying between them. Looking up the rest from reference TRBV7-2 and TRBJ2-7 gives the full variable domain: GAGVSQSPSNKVTEKGKDVELRCDPISGHTALYWYRQSLGQGLEFLIYFQGNSAPDKSGLPSDRFSAERTGGSVSTLTIQRTQQEDSAVYLCASSLAGSFSYEQYFGPGTRLTVT.